This paragraph covers one T cell receptor beta chain sequence. These data are taken from a study of blood T cell repertoires in COVID-19. Study-wide context: Samples representing acute and convalescent COVID-19 were sourced from the United States, Italy and Spain. The analysed material was cDNA or gDNA that came from T cells, B-cell-depleted T cells, or PBMCs.

CDR3 length equals 17 residues. Authors' methods: For nucleated cells, counts were estimated from reference gene primer amplification. Here immunoSEQ multiplex PCR was the method, and the copy in TCRdb shows in-frame clones only, minus some. V, J and clone size derive from that table, while D and trimming were established from the DNA sequence. The sample has over 600,000 clones; more than 80% are singletons. The V and J genes are TRBV21-1 and TRBJ1-6. TRBV21-1 is tagged as a pseudogene. The receptor comes from a woman aged 18-29 years with acute or convalescent COVID-19. Sequenced input: peripheral blood. The CDR3 region has the DNA TGTGCCAGCCTCCAGGCGGGGGCAGGCAGCGATTTCTCACCCCTCCACTTT. Protein: CASLQAGAGSDFSPLHF.